This T cell receptor (beta chain) was recorded in a study of T cells after yellow fever vaccination. Study details: SMART-Seq v4 Ultra Low Input handled preparation of low-cell-number fractions.

Template-switching 5'RACE yielded the TCR cDNA; a universal primer site and UMIs were added in the process. TCRdb independently ran MiXCR on the 5' RACE reads; one entry per CDR3 protein. Of just over 300,000 distinct CDR3 sequences listed, around 3.6% are singletons. Study results and caveats: It was the secondary response that reached its peak faster, day 5 versus 15, but it was weaker.

There are 16 residues in the CDR3. Losses at the gene ends were 2 bases for V and 3 bases for J; bases not matched to a gene: 6. Looked up from germline, CDR1 is KGHSH and CDR2 is LQKENI. About this clonotype: Its target is not known.

V is TRBV18 and J is TRBJ2-5; 10 bases align to TRBD2. The receptor comes from a man aged 18-30 years who received the YFV17D yellow fever vaccine. This specimen consisted of PBMCs, obtained on the day of the yellow fever booster vaccination. CDR3 residues: CASSPNSLAGEETQYF. The CDR3 region has the DNA TGTGCCAGCTCACCAAATTCCCTAGCGGGGGAAGAGACCCAGTACTTC.